Presented here are 15 T cell receptor beta chains from one specimen sequenced in a study of T cell changes during pregnancy in multiple sclerosis. The table came from immunoSEQ multiplex PCR; TCRdb's copy has only in-frame clones and leaves some out. This sample has tens of thousands of clones, with 90% found just once. The starting material was CD4+ T cells from peripheral blood mononuclear cells, obtained before pregnancy. These receptors were taken from a female donor with multiple sclerosis, enrolled in a pregnancy study.

The V gene is TRBV7-2, the J gene TRBJ2-7; D perhaps matches TRBD2 (5 bases). This CDR3 spans 15 amino acids. V was pared by 1 base and J by 2 bases, with 12 bases between. CDR1 is SGHTA, CDR2 FQGNSA, per germline. DNA of the CDR3: TGTGCCAGCAGCTTAGACTTGAGGGCGACCTACGAGCAGTACTTC. This gives the protein CASSLDLRATYEQYF.

V usage is TRBV7-6 and J usage is TRBJ1-5; D gene unclear. Looked up from germline, CDR1 is SGHVS and CDR2 is FNYEAQ. Trimming removed 5 bases from V and 5 bases from J, with 10 bases in between. The CDR3 length is 13 residues. The CDR3 coding sequence is TGTGCCAGCAGCCTTACAGCCTATCAGCCCCAGCATTTT. Amino acids: CASSLTAYQPQHF.

The V and J genes are TRBV9 and TRBJ1-3, with TRBD1 as a possible D gene (5 bases). V was shortened by 4 bases and J by 2 bases, with 13 bases between the two germline ends. Germline V gives CDR1 SGDLS, CDR2 YYNGEE. The CDR3 covers 15 residues. CDR3 sequence (DNA): TGTGCCAGCAGCCCTCAGGCGGGGGCTGGAAACACCATATATTTT. It translates to CASSPQAGAGNTIYF.

In its sample, this clone was seen once. The chain uses TRBV6-4 and TRBJ2-1; 7 positions match TRBD2. Germline V gene sequence: CDR1 MRHNA, CDR2 SNTAGT. V shed 6 bases and J 9 bases; nucleotides not matched to a gene: 8. The CDR3 is 13 amino acids. CDR3 sequence reads: CASSSSGRGEQFF. The CDR3 bases are TGTGCCAGCAGCTCTAGCGGCCGGGGTGAGCAGTTCTTC.

For the CDR3, the DNA is TGCGCCAGCAGCCAACTAGCGCAAGAGACCCAGTACTTC. Protein product: CASSQLAQETQYF. The chain carries TRBV5-1 and TRBJ2-5, with TRBD2 matching 7 bases. CDR1 is SGHRS, CDR2 YFSETQ, per germline. CDR3 size: 13 residues. After removal of 4 bases from V and 2 bases from J, the junction contained 2 bases not matched to a gene.

The chain joins TRBV7-9 to TRBJ1-3; TRBD1 might be the D (5 bases). This CDR3 contains 15 residues. V was cut by 6 bases and J by 0 bases, with 12 bases left in between. Germline V gene sequence: CDR1 SEHNR, CDR2 FQNEAQ (reference sequence). The CDR3 region has the DNA TGTGCCAGCAGTCTTACAGGTGACTCTGGAAACACCATATATTTT. It is translated as CASSLTGDSGNTIYF.

The gene calls are TRBV11-3 and TRBJ2-3; 8 nucleotides agree with TRBD2. The germline gives CDR1 SGHNT, CDR2 YENEEA. With 5 bases clipped from V and 7 bases from J, the junction kept 14 bases outside the gene matches. The CDR3 has 16 amino acids. The CDR3 loop is CASSARRGGAFNTQYF. For the CDR3, the DNA is TGTGCCAGCAGCGCCCGTCGGGGGGGGGCCTTTAATACGCAGTATTTT.

The chain carries TRBV10-1 and TRBJ2-7; D is possibly TRBD2 (5 bases). This CDR3 contains 13 residues. The germline gives CDR1 WNHNN, CDR2 SYGVQD (reference sequence). Deletions cut 6 bases from V and 0 bases from J, with 9 bases between. DNA of the CDR3: TGCGCCAGCAGCCGCGGACTCTCCTACGAGCAGTACTTC. This translates into CASSRGLSYEQYF.

The rearrangement uses TRBV5-1 and TRBJ2-4; TRBD1 matches at 10 bases. Germline CDR1 reads SGHRS; CDR2 reads YFSETQ. V lost 2 bases and J lost 6; bases outside the gene matches: 2. The CDR3 totals 14 residues. The CDR3 DNA is TGCGCCAGCAGCTTTGGGACAGGGGTAAACATTCAGTACTTC. The encoded protein is CASSFGTGVNIQYF.

J is TRBJ1-2 and V is TRBV7-2; D is unresolved. V gave up 5 bases and J gave up 5 bases, with 18 bases separating them. The CDR3 consists of 15 residues. CDR1 is SGHTA and CDR2 is FQGNSA in the germline V gene. This chain's CDR3 is CASSPQRGSGYGYTF. In DNA form, the CDR3 reads TGTGCCAGCAGCCCCCAGCGGGGTTCGGGGTATGGCTACACCTTC.

The chain combines TRBV9 with TRBJ2-1, with D perhaps matching TRBD2 (7 bases). Germline CDR1 reads SGDLS; CDR2 reads YYNGEE. The V end lost 0 bases, the J end lost 5 bases, and 15 bases lay between the germline ends. The CDR3 consists of 16 residues. CDR3 nucleotides: TGTGCCAGCAGCGTAGATCCTAGGGGGAGGGACAATGAGCAGTTCTTC. It translates to CASSVDPRGRDNEQFF. Filled out from reference TRBV9 and TRBJ2-1, the complete variable domain reads DSGVTQTPKHLITATGQRVTLRCSPRSGDLSVYWYQQSLDQGLQFLIQYYNGEERAKGNILERFSAQQFPDLHSELNLSSLELGDSALYFCASSVDPRGRDNEQFFGPGTRLTVL.

The chain couples TRBV29-1 to TRBJ2-1; D is unclear. CDR3 length: 11 residues. Trimming shortened V by 5 bases and J by 9 bases, and 11 bases separated the two germline ends. Germline V CDR1 and CDR2: SQVTM, ANQGSEA. The DNA of the CDR3 is TGCAGCGTTAACTCCGGCGGTGAGCAGTTCTTC. It specifies CSVNSGGEQFF.

The V and J genes are TRBV28 and TRBJ2-5, with 8 nucleotides matching TRBD1. The V gene end was trimmed by 6 bases and the J gene end by 5 bases; junction bases not matched to a gene: 23. This CDR3 is built from 19 residues. Looked up from germline, CDR1 is MDHEN and CDR2 is SYDVKM. The CDR3 region is CASSGWDRSPPGAEETQYF. The CDR3 DNA sequence: TGTGCCAGCAGCGGTTGGGACAGGTCCCCTCCGGGAGCTGAGGAGACCCAGTACTTC.

This clone showed up just once. The V and J genes are TRBV6-6 and TRBJ1-6, with unresolved D. Trimming took 7 bases from V and 6 from J, leaving 10 bases between them. The CDR3 spans 13 residues. Looked up from germline, CDR1 is MNHNY and CDR2 is SVGAGI (reference sequence). CDR3 protein: CASNREGNSPLHF. The DNA of the CDR3 is TGTGCCAGCAACCGGGAGGGTAATTCACCCCTCCACTTT.

The chain carries TRBV10-3 and TRBJ2-1; 10 bases map to TRBD2. CDR1 is ENHRY and CDR2 is SYGVKD in the germline V gene. The V gene end was trimmed by 1 base and the J gene end by 0 bases; junction bases not matched to a gene: 6. The CDR3 is 18 residues long. CDR3: CAISEYPGLAFSYNEQFF. For the CDR3, the DNA is TGTGCCATCAGTGAGTACCCGGGACTAGCGTTCTCCTACAATGAGCAGTTCTTC.